A single sample is the source of the 22 T cell receptor beta chains below, sequenced in a study of T cell responses to AZD1222 COVID-19 vaccine. Using immunoSEQ multiplex PCR, the repertoire was profiled, and TCRdb retains in-frame clones only, with some absent. The profile shows roughly 120,000 clones, roughly 91% of them singletons. The sequenced sample was peripheral blood, obtained 28 days after the second AZD1222 dose. The origin of the receptors is an adult who received the AZD1222 COVID-19 vaccine.

This clone has more than one count but fewer than ten. This rearrangement joins TRBV11-2 to TRBJ2-7, with 11 bases matching TRBD1. Germline values: CDR1 SGHAT, CDR2 FQNNGV. The V segment lost 5 bases and the J segment 6 bases; nucleotides outside the gene matches: 12. The CDR3 totals 16 residues. The CDR3 is CASSPAPGQGEVEQYF. CDR3 DNA: TGTGCCAGCAGCCCCGCTCCGGGACAGGGGGAGGTCGAGCAGTACTTC.

J is TRBJ1-2 and V is TRBV7-9; unclear D gene. Germline CDR1 reads SEHNR; CDR2 reads FQNEAQ (reference sequence). The length of the CDR3 is 12 residues. Trimming took 7 bases from V and 7 from J, leaving 13 bases between them. DNA of the CDR3: TGTGCCAGCACCTCGATAGGGCCTGGCTACACCTTC. Protein: CASTSIGPGYTF.

The gene calls are TRBV23-1 and TRBJ1-5, with 7 bases lining up with TRBD1. TRBV23-1 falls under the ORF class, with uncertain function. The CDR3 is 16 residues long. V shed 7 bases, J shed 9 bases, and the junction held 18 bases outside the gene matches. In DNA, the CDR3 is TGCGCCAGCACCAAACAGGGGCGTAAAAAGGTTGGGCCCCAGCATTTT. This encodes CASTKQGRKKVGPQHF.

V and J are TRBV6-5 and TRBJ2-7; TRBD2 might be the D (5 bases). The CDR3 is 15 residues long. Germline assignment: CDR1 MNHEY and CDR2 SVGAGI. V lost 7 bases and J lost 3, with 19 bases in between. In DNA form, the CDR3 reads TGTGCCAGCATCCCCGTGGGAGCAGCCTACTACGAGCAGTACTTC. It encodes CASIPVGAAYYEQYF.

The rearrangement uses TRBV5-1 and TRBJ1-2; maybe TRBD1 (6 bases). The CDR3 is made up of 15 amino acids. V was pared by 0 bases and J by 1 base, with 10 bases between. Looked up from germline, CDR1 is SGHRS and CDR2 is YFSETQ. The CDR3 protein is CASSLAGDLNYGYTF. The CDR3 DNA follows: TGCGCCAGCAGCTTGGCAGGGGACCTTAACTATGGCTACACCTTC. Full variable domain (remainder filled in from reference TRBV5-1 and TRBJ1-2): KAGVTQTPRYLIKTRGQQVTLSCSPISGHRSVSWYQQTPGQGLQFLFEYFSETQRNKGNFPGRFSGRQFSNSRSEMNVSTLELGDSALYLCASSLAGDLNYGYTFGSGTRLTVV.

This chain uses TRBV5-6 with TRBJ2-5; D remains unclear. This CDR3 comprises 14 residues. Trimming pared 0 bases from V and 4 bases from J, leaving 10 bases between. Germline V gene sequence: CDR1 SGHDT, CDR2 YYEEEE. In DNA form, the CDR3 reads TGTGCCAGCAGCTTGGCCAGCAGACGAGAGACCCAGTACTTC. It translates to CASSLASRRETQYF.

This chain uses TRBV6-5 with TRBJ2-7; 8 nucleotides align to TRBD2. The CDR3 totals 15 residues. Unmatched junction bases numbered 10, after V lost 5 bases and J lost 4 bases. CDR1 is MNHEY and CDR2 is SVGAGI in the germline V gene. The CDR3 reads CASSLLAEGLYEQYF. The CDR3 bases are TGTGCCAGCAGTCTACTAGCGGAGGGCCTATACGAGCAGTACTTC.

The J gene is TRBJ2-1, the V gene TRBV6-5; D is uncertain. The CDR3 contains 11 residues. CDR1 and CDR2 (germline): MNHEY, SVGAGI. Between the trimmed V and J ends, which lost 6 bases and 14 bases, there was a span of 14 bases. The DNA of the CDR3 is TGTGCCAGCAGGGATACAAGGGCGGAGTTCTTC. It codes for CASRDTRAEFF.

This clone appeared a single time. The gene calls are TRBV6-5 and TRBJ1-5, with D perhaps TRBD1 (5 bases). Deletions cut 4 bases from V and 9 bases from J, with 19 bases between. The CDR3 has 15 amino acids. In germline, CDR1 is MNHEY, CDR2 SVGAGI. For the CDR3, the DNA is TGTGCCAGCAGTTTCCCCCGGGACGCATCTGGGCCCCAGCATTTT. Its translation is CASSFPRDASGPQHF.

V usage is TRBV12-3 or TRBV12-4 and J usage is TRBJ1-1; the match to TRBD1 covers 7 bases. This CDR3 is 13 amino acids long. The V and J ends lost 6 bases and 1 base, in that order; junction bases with no gene match: 2. The CDR3 nucleotides are TGTGCCAGCAGCTGGACAGGGAACACTGAAGCTTTCTTT. Its protein product is CASSWTGNTEAFF.

This sequence joins TRBV6-5 and TRBJ1-1; D is perhaps TRBD1 (5 bases). Germline V lookup: CDR1 MNHEY, CDR2 SVGAGI. The CDR3 extends over 15 amino acids. Trimming removed 0 bases from V and 0 bases from J, with 8 bases in between. The CDR3: CASSYSRRVNTEAFF. In nucleotides, the CDR3 is TGTGCCAGCAGTTACTCACGCAGGGTGAACACTGAAGCTTTCTTT.

This clone occurred once. V is TRBV6-2 or TRBV6-3 and J is TRBJ1-1, with a weak D call TRBD1 (5 bases). The CDR3 extends over 15 amino acids. Deletions cut 2 bases from V and 5 bases from J, with 15 bases between. CDR1 and CDR2 (germline): MNHEY, SVGEGT. CDR3 sequence: CASSYGPGRETEAFF. CDR3 nucleotide sequence: TGTGCCAGCAGTTACGGACCCGGCAGGGAGACTGAAGCTTTCTTT.

The V call is TRBV6-5, the J call TRBJ2-7, with 11 bases matching TRBD1. J was trimmed by 1 base and V by 6 bases; bases with no gene match: 5. Germline-derived CDR1 and CDR2 are MNHEY and SVGAGI. This CDR3 is built from 15 residues. CDR3 sequence (DNA): TGTGCCAGCAGGGCCGGACAGGGGGCATCCTACGAGCAGTACTTC. Translation: CASRAGQGASYEQYF.

The chain carries TRBV19 and TRBJ2-2, with D perhaps TRBD1 (6 bases). V lost 7 bases and J 4 bases, leaving 10 bases between the germline ends. This CDR3 spans 13 amino acids. CDR1 is LNHDA, CDR2 SQIVND, per germline (reference sequence). The CDR3 reads CASTGTPTGELFF. CDR3 DNA: TGTGCCAGTACCGGGACACCCACCGGGGAGCTGTTTTTT.

The rearrangement uses TRBV21-1 and TRBJ2-2; the table calls TRBD2, which could not be checked here. TRBV21-1 is a pseudogene segment. The CDR3 is 14 residues long. CDR3 amino acids: CASSPPNSEGELFF. The CDR3 nucleotides read TGTGCCAGCAGCCCGCCTAATTCTGAGGGGGAGCTGTTTTTT.

This clone has a single count. The chain is built from TRBV5-1 and TRBJ2-7, with a weak D call TRBD1 (5 bases). CDR3 length: 14 amino acids. V dropped 0 bases and J dropped 3 bases, with 10 bases sitting between them. Germline CDR1 SGHRS, CDR2 YFSETQ. CDR3 DNA sequence: TGCGCCAGCAGCTTGGGCAGGGATCTCTACGAGCAGTACTTC. This gives the protein CASSLGRDLYEQYF.

The gene calls are TRBV19 and TRBJ1-2; weak D call: TRBD1 (5 bases). This CDR3 has 14 residues. V lost 7 bases, J lost 5 bases, and 17 bases lay in between. The V gene's germline CDR1 is LNHDA and CDR2 SQIVND (reference sequence). In DNA form, the CDR3 reads TGTGCCAGTACCGGGGGAGTGAGCGATTATGGCTACACCTTC. This translates into CASTGGVSDYGYTF.

V and J are TRBV6-5 and TRBJ2-7; 13 bases agree with TRBD2. Germline V lookup: CDR1 MNHEY, CDR2 SVGAGI. Unmatched junction bases numbered 3, after V lost 6 bases and J lost 4 bases. The CDR3 covers 14 residues. CDR3 loop: CASRRTSGSYEQYF. CDR3 in DNA: TGTGCCAGCAGGAGGACTAGCGGGAGTTACGAGCAGTACTTC.

The gene calls are TRBV6-5 and TRBJ1-1; the match to TRBD1 covers 7 bases. Germline loops: CDR1 MNHEY, CDR2 SVGAGI. The CDR3 totals 13 residues. The trim removed 5 bases at V and 5 bases at J, leaving 5 bases unmatched. This CDR3 is CASSRTGETEAFF. In nucleotides, the CDR3 is TGTGCCAGCAGTCGCACAGGGGAAACTGAAGCTTTCTTT.

The chain recombines TRBV19 with TRBJ2-7; 13 bases line up with TRBD2. CDR1 LNHDA and CDR2 SQIVND come from the germline V gene (reference sequence). Trimming cost V 5 bases and J 3 bases; bases outside gene matches: 13. The length of the CDR3 is 18 residues. CDR3 sequence: CASSVYPKGLAGHYEQYF. In DNA form, the CDR3 reads TGTGCCAGTAGTGTCTATCCCAAGGGACTAGCGGGGCACTACGAGCAGTACTTC.

This clone was picked up one time. The chain has TRBV13 and TRBJ1-1; the D is unclear. The V and J ends lost 0 bases and 7 bases respectively, with 9 bases between them. Germline V gene data show CDR1 as PRHDT and CDR2 as FYEKMQ (reference sequence). There are 13 residues in the CDR3. The CDR3 DNA reads as TGTGCCAGCAGCTTAGGAATAAGGTTTGAAGCTTTCTTT. It encodes CASSLGIRFEAFF. Full variable domain (missing parts from reference TRBV13 and TRBJ1-1): AAGVIQSPRHLIKEKRETATLKCYPIPRHDTVYWYQQGPGQDPQFLISFYEKMQSDKGSIPDRFSAQQFSDYHSELNMSSLELGDSALYFCASSLGIRFEAFFGQGTRLTVV.

The chain has TRBV7-8 and TRBJ2-7; the D gene is possibly TRBD2 (7 bases). The V and J ends lost 3 bases and 1 base respectively, with 16 bases between them. This CDR3 spans 16 amino acids. Germline lookup yields CDR1 SGHVS and CDR2 FQNEAQ. Here the CDR3 DNA reads TGTGCCAGCAGCTTCCCAGGCGGGGGCGGATCCTACGAGCAGTACTTC. As protein: CASSFPGGGGSYEQYF.